This T cell receptor (beta chain) was profiled in a study of blood T cell repertoires in COVID-19. At the level of the study: Samples representing acute and convalescent COVID-19 were sourced from the United States, Italy and Spain.

Germline V gives CDR1 MNHEY, CDR2 SMNVEV (reference sequence). The V segment lost 5 bases and the J segment 2 bases; nucleotides outside the gene matches: 11. CDR3 length equals 17 residues. Study processing details: Amplification of reference gene primers provided the estimated nucleated cell counts. The assay was immunoSEQ multiplex PCR, and TCRdb's table has in-frame clones only and misses some. That table is the source of V, J and clone size, and D and trimming were worked out from the DNA. The table lists around 150,000 clones, around 80% of them singletons. The age range of participants was about 18 to 100 years, with residence in about two dozen US areas. In assigning cohorts, the study relied on participant-reported clinical history.

The material sequenced was PBMCs or T cells enriched from blood (not recorded which). This clonotype was sampled from an older woman who had recovered from COVID-19. The chain employs TRBV27 and TRBJ2-3, with 9 nucleotides matching TRBD2. In DNA, the CDR3 is TGTGCCAGCAGTACCGGGACTAGCATCAGATACACAGATACGCAGTATTTT. Its translation is CASSTGTSIRYTDTQYF.